This T cell receptor (beta chain) comes out of a study of cytomegalovirus exposure and HLA in healthy donors. The germline V and J ends were trimmed by 6 bases and 4 bases, with 10 bases remaining between them. CDR3 size: 12 residues. Germline V CDR1 and CDR2: SNHLY, FYNNEI. TCRdb keeps only in-frame clones here, not all; method: immunoSEQ multiplex PCR. The top ten clones hold under 2.5% of a sample with 90,000 to 150,000 clones, around 85% of them seen once. Sequencing used PBMCs. The chain carries TRBV2 and TRBJ2-7; D ambiguous. The clonotype originates from a woman under 40 in good health and CMV-seronegative. CDR3 amino acids: CASRGARYEQYF. Here the CDR3 DNA reads TGTGCCAGCAGGGGCGCCCGGTACGAGCAGTACTTC. Variable domain in full (rest from reference TRBV2 and TRBJ2-7): EPEVTQTPSHQVTQMGQEVILRCVPISNHLYFYWYRQILGQKVEFLVSFYNNEISEKSEIFDDQFSVERPDGSNFTLKIRSTKLEDSAMYFCASRGARYEQYFGPGTRLTVT.